The 17 T cell receptor delta chains in this list originate from one sample, sequenced in a study of γδ T cells in repeated Plasmodium falciparum infection. TCRdb redid clone calling on the multiplex PCR reads using CATT. The data contain over 45,000 delta-chain clones, 1.6% of them singletons. Gammadelta T cells were flow-sorted from PBMC into Vgamma9/Vdelta2+ and Vdelta2-negative populations for bulk analysis. The sample consisted of gamma-delta T cells from blood. The receptors come from a pool of human donors (malaria-infected and uninfected, not separated).

This clone is medium-sized (0.01 to 0.1%) in the sample. The genes are TRDV2 and TRDJ1; possible D gene TRDD3, 5 bases. This CDR3 region has 19 residues. From germline, CDR1 is GEAIGNYY and CDR2 EKD. V lost 3 bases and J 0 bases, leaving 25 bases between the germline ends. The CDR3 reads CACDPLRSPGVPYTDKLIF. In nucleotides, the CDR3 is TGTGCCTGTGACCCCCTCCGTTCACCGGGGGTCCCGTACACCGATAAACTCATCTTT.

In this sample, this clone turned up a few times. A far larger clone is a single base away, which makes a read error likely. Other nucleotide sequences from this sample produce the same CDR3. This chain links TRDV1 with TRDJ1; D is perhaps TRDD3 (7 bases). No J segment appears in TCRdb, so it was assigned here by matching the sequence to germline. This CDR3 comprises 25 residues. Germline CDR1 and CDR2: TSWWSYY and QGS. CDR3 sequence (DNA): TGTGCCCTTGGGGACAGAGGAGTTTGGTCCTTCCCACTGGGGCAAGGGGTTCCACGCACCGATAAACTCATCTTT. Its protein product is CALGDRGVWSFPLGQGVPRTDKLIF.

This clone was counted many times. TCRdb has a much larger clone's protein, which differs at residue 9 from the translation of this DNA, likely because of a read error; what is shown is the protein translated from the DNA. The rearrangement links TRDV1 to TRDJ1; no clear D gene. TCRdb does not report a J gene; here it was assigned by matching the DNA to germline references. Germline V gene sequence: CDR1 TSWWSYY, CDR2 QGS. With 0 bases removed from V and 8 bases from J, the gap between germline ends came to 16 bases. This CDR3 contains 15 residues. The CDR3 nucleotides are TGTGCTCTTGGGGAACTCAGGCTGGTGGATCGCAAACTCATCTTT. Amino acids: CALGELRLVDRKLIF.

In its sample, this clone was seen many times. The chain recombines TRDV2 with TRDJ1, with D possibly matching TRDD3 (6 bases). The CDR3 sequence is 15 residues long. The V gene's germline CDR1 is GEAIGNYY and CDR2 EKD. CDR3 DNA sequence: TGTGCAATCGACGCGGTGGGGGTTTACACCGATAAACTCATCTTT. Its translation is CAIDAVGVYTDKLIF.

This clone was observed a few times. With a far larger clone one base away, a read error is the likely cause. This sample includes further DNA sequences coding for the same CDR3. The chain employs TRDV1 and TRDJ1; either TRDD2 or TRDD3 may supply D (7 bases each). Germline loops: CDR1 TSWWSYY, CDR2 QGS. The CDR3 is 22 amino acids. The CDR3 here is CALGELVGFTNGGPSYTDKLIF. The CDR3 DNA reads TGTGCCCTTGGGGAACTCGTAGGGTTTACGAATGGGGGACCTTCCTACACCGATAAACTCATCTTT.

In its sample, this clone was seen many times. This rearrangement joins TRDV1 to TRDJ1; 11 nucleotides line up with TRDD3. V was pared by 2 bases and J by 0 bases, with 23 bases of the junction left unmatched. Germline assignment: CDR1 TSWWSYY and CDR2 QGS. This CDR3 comprises 23 residues. The CDR3 DNA reads TGTGCTCTTGGGGAAGTGGGGCCTGAAGTGCTGGGGGATACACGAGTGTACACCGATAAACTCATCTTT. Translating gives CALGEVGPEVLGDTRVYTDKLIF.

This clone has a handful of counts. This DNA's translation differs at residue 18 from TCRdb's protein, which comes from a much larger clone; a read error is likely, and the protein shown is translated from the DNA. The V gene reported is TRDV1; the J gene is uncalled; TRDD3, the D gene given by the table, was not confirmed from the DNA. The CDR3 runs to 19 residues. Germline CDR1 and CDR2: TSWWSYY and QGS. CDR3 nucleotides: TGTGCTCTTGGGGAAGTGAATTTCTACCCCGGGATTCTGACCGATAAACTCACCTTT. Residues: CALGEVNFYPGILTDKLTF.

This clone was counted at least ten times. DNA of the CDR3: TGTGCTCTTGGGGAGGTACTTCCTCTGTACTGGGAGATACAGGGGACAGCACAACTCTTCTTT. The encoded protein is CALGEVLPLYWEIQGTAQLFF. V gene TRDV1 combines with J gene TRDJ2; D may match TRDD2 or TRDD3 (6 bases each). This CDR3 is 21 amino acids long. Trimming left V 3 bases short and J 4 bases short, with 30 bases between. Germline V CDR1 and CDR2: TSWWSYY, QGS.

In its sample, this clone was seen a few times. TCRdb assigns this DNA the protein of a much larger clone, which departs from its translation at residue 14; this likely reflects a read error, and the protein shown comes from translating the DNA. J is TRDJ1 and V is TRDV1; maybe TRDD2 (9 bases). TCRdb does not report a J gene; here it was assigned by matching the DNA to germline references. This CDR3 is built from 23 residues. Trimming left V 3 bases short and J 0 bases short, with 35 bases between. CDR1 is TSWWSYY and CDR2 is QGS in the germline V gene. For the CDR3, the DNA is TGTGCTCTTGGGGAGTCGCCCTTCCTACATATAACTGGGGGCCCTCAGTACACCGATAAACTCATCTTT. Amino acid sequence: CALGESPFLHITGGPQYTDKLIF.

In its sample, this clone was seen many times. This chain's CDR3 is CALGEPPFGQYWGISPQLFF. CDR3 DNA sequence: TGTGCTCTTGGGGAGCCACCCTTCGGGCAATACTGGGGGATATCTCCACAACTCTTCTTT. The chain joins TRDV1 to TRDJ2; TRDD3 matches 11 bases. Looked up from germline, CDR1 is TSWWSYY and CDR2 is QGS. The CDR3 sequence is 20 residues long. The V segment lost 3 bases and the J segment 9 bases; nucleotides outside the gene matches: 21.

This clone was seen a handful of times. A read error is the likely source, as a far larger clone sits one nucleotide away. This sample includes further DNA sequences coding for the same CDR3. CDR3 amino acids: CALGELPFPPLATKKYLRVLAYTDKLIF. Here the CDR3 DNA reads TGTGCTCTTGGGGAACTTCCGTTTCCCCCTCTGGCTACTAAGAAATATTTACGGGTCCTTGCTTACACCGATAAGCTCATCTTT. TRDV1 is the V gene, and the J gene was not called; TRDD3 is the table's D call and was not checked against the DNA. This CDR3 is 28 amino acids long. Germline assignment: CDR1 TSWWSYY and CDR2 QGS.

This clone was seen a few times. TCRdb's protein, taken from a much larger clone, differs from this DNA's translation at residue 16, likely owing to a read error; the protein displayed comes from the DNA. Other nucleotide sequences from this sample produce the same CDR3. The chain uses TRDV1 and TRDJ1; D is perhaps TRDD2 (7 bases). V was trimmed by 4 bases and J by 3 bases, leaving 42 bases between them. CDR1 and CDR2 (germline): TSWWSYY, QGS. This CDR3 contains 24 residues. The CDR3 DNA is TGTGCTCTTGGGGCTACCCAATTCCTACCGGTCCTTTATACTGGGAGATACCTCGCCGATAAACTCATCTTT. The encoded protein is CALGATQFLPVLYTGRYLADKLIF.

This clone was observed at least ten times. This likely stems from a read error, as it lies one base from a far larger clone. The sample contains more than one DNA sequence encoding this CDR3. The chain joins TRDV1 to TRDJ1; a possible D gene is TRDD2 (5 bases). CDR1 and CDR2 (germline): TSWWSYY, QGS. The CDR3 is 18 amino acids. The CDR3 loop reads CALGELRSPTPGTDKLIF. In DNA, the CDR3 is TGTGCTCTTGGGGAGCTTAGGTCCCCTACTCCGGGTACCGACAAACTCATCTTT.

This clone occurred many times. Being one base from a much bigger clone, this may be a read error. The sample contains more than one DNA sequence encoding this CDR3. Here the V gene is TRDV1, but the J gene went uncalled; the table's TRDD3 call for D was not verified on the DNA. The CDR3 is made up of 23 amino acids. Germline lookup yields CDR1 TSWWSYY and CDR2 QGS. CDR3 in DNA: TGTGCTCTTGGGGAACTATTGGCCTGCGGGGTGGGGGATACAAGCCGGTACACCGATAAACTAATCTTT. Encoded protein: CALGELLACGVGDTSRYTDKLIF.

As to this clone: This likely traces to a read error, being one base from a far larger clone. The sample has other DNA sequences that encode this CDR3 too. V usage is TRDV1 and J usage is TRDJ1, with 7 positions matching TRDD3. TCRdb carries no J gene annotation; the J gene was assigned here by matching the DNA with germline. The germline gives CDR1 TSWWSYY, CDR2 QGS. The CDR3 consists of 22 residues. The CDR3 loop reads CALGEQSRWLGSYWGLPDKLIF. The CDR3 region has the DNA TGTGCTCTTGGGGAACAAAGTCGATGGTTGGGTTCATACTGGGGATTACCCGACAAACTCATCTTT.

With regard to this clone: A far larger clone is one nucleotide away, so this likely arose from a read error. Other DNA sequences from this sample encode an identical CDR3 as well. The CDR3 nucleotides are TGTGCCCTTGGGGAAAGGTGGTCCTCGTACACCGATAAACTCATCTTT. This gives the protein CALGERWSSYTDKLIF. The chain carries TRDV1 and TRDJ1; a possible D gene is TRDD3 (5 bases). Matching the DNA to germline supplied the J gene, which TCRdb does not give. The CDR3 has 16 residues. Germline values: CDR1 TSWWSYY, CDR2 QGS.

This clone was counted many times. Written as DNA, the CDR3 is TGTGCCTCCCTTAAACTCCCTAGGAAGCTCATCTTT. The encoded protein is CASLKLPRKLIF. The chain is built from TRDV3 and TRDJ1; D unresolved. CDR3 length: 12 amino acids. V was trimmed by 4 bases and J by 11 bases, leaving 20 bases between them. Germline loops: CDR1 TVYSNPD, CDR2 GDNSRS (reference sequence).